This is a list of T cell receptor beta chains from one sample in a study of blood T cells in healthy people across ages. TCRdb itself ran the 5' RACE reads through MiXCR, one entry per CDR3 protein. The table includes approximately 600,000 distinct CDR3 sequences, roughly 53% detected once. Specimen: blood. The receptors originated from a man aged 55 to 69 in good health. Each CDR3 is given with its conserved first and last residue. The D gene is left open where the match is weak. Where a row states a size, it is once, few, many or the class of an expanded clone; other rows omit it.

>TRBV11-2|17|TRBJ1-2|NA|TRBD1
CASSLYGTEPAVNGYTF
TGTGCCAGCAGCTTATACGGGACAGAGCCGGCAGTTAATGGCTACACCTTC
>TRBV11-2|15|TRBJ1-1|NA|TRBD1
CASSARGQGYTEAFF
TGTGCCAGCAGCGCCCGGGGACAGGGCTACACTGAAGCTTTCTTT
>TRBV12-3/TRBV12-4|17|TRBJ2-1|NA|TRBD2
CASSSPGLAGDYNEQFF
TGTGCCAGCAGTTCTCCGGGACTAGCGGGGGATTACAATGAGCAGTTCTTC
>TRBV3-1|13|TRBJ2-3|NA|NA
CASSRSITDTQYF
TGTGCCAGCAGCCGATCGATTACAGATACGCAGTATTTT
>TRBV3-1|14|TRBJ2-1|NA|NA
CASSQDPTYNEQFF
TGTGCCAGCAGCCAAGATCCCACTTACAATGAGCAGTTCTTC
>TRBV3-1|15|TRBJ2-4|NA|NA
CASSQDPRAKNIQYF
TGTGCCAGCAGCCAAGACCCCAGGGCCAAAAACATTCAGTACTTC
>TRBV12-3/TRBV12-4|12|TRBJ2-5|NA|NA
CASRRTQETQYF
TGTGCCAGCAGGAGAACCCAAGAGACCCAGTACTTC
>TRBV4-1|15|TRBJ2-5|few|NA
CASSQDPASGETQYF
TGCGCCAGCAGCCAAGATCCGGCCTCGGGCGAGACCCAGTACTTC
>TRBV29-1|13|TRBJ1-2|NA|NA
CSVSGARSYGYTF
TGCAGCGTGTCCGGAGCACGTAGCTATGGCTACACCTTC
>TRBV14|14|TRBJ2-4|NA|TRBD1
CASSQSGGQNIQYF
TGTGCCAGCAGCCAATCAGGGGGACAAAACATTCAGTACTTC
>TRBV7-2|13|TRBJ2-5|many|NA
CASSFDGGETQYF
TGTGCCAGCAGCTTTGACGGGGGAGAGACCCAGTACTTC
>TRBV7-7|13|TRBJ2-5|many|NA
CASSLDKRETQYF
TGTGCCAGCAGCTTAGACAAAAGAGAGACCCAGTACTTC
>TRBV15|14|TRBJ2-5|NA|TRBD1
CATSNGQAQETQYF
TGTGCCACCAGCAACGGACAGGCCCAAGAGACCCAGTACTTC
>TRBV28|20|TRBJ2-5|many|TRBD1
CASRKLGTGREWRFQETQYF
TGTGCCAGCAGAAAGTTGGGGACAGGGAGGGAGTGGAGGTTCCAAGAGACCCAGTACTTC
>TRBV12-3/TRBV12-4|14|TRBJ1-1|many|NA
CASSSQGKLTEAFF
TGTGCCAGCAGTAGCCAGGGGAAACTCACTGAAGCTTTCTTT
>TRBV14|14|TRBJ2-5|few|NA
CASSQGAQVETQYF
TGTGCCAGCAGCCAAGGGGCGCAGGTAGAGACCCAGTACTTC
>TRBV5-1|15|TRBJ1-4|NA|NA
CASSISSAGNEKLFF
TGCGCCAGCAGCATCTCGTCGGCAGGCAATGAAAAACTGTTTTTT
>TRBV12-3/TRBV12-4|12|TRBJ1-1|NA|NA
CASSRGMGRAFF
TGTGCCAGCAGTCGGGGCATGGGTCGAGCTTTCTTT
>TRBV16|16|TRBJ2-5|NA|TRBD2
CASSRPQRGVGNEQYF
TGTGCCAGCAGCCGCCCCCAGCGGGGGGTCGGTAATGAGCAGTACTTC
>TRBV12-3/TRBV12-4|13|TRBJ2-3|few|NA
CASSSVAVDTQYF
TGTGCCAGCAGTTCTGTCGCAGTCGATACGCAGTATTTT
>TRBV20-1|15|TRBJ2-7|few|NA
CSARELGDTTYEQYF
TGCAGTGCTAGAGAACTAGGGGACACCACCTACGAGCAGTACTTC
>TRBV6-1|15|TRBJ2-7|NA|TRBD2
CASRSPAGTSYEQYF
TGTGCCAGCAGGTCTCCAGCGGGGACTAGCTACGAGCAGTACTTC
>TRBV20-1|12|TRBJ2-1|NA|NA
CSANHPRDEQFF
TGCAGTGCAAATCACCCTAGGGATGAGCAGTTCTTC
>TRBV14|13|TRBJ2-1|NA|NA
CASATDYYNEQFF
TGTGCCAGTGCGACAGACTACTACAATGAGCAGTTCTTC
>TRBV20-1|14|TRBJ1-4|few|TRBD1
CSARGGQVDEKLFF
TGCAGTGCTAGAGGGGGACAGGTGGATGAAAAACTGTTTTTT
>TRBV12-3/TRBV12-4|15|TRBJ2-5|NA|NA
CASSLEGRGVETQYF
TGTGCCAGCAGTTTAGAAGGCAGGGGAGTTGAGACCCAGTACTTC
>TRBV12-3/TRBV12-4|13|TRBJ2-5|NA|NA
CASSSATLETQYF
TGTGCCAGCAGTTCAGCCACCTTGGAGACCCAGTACTTC
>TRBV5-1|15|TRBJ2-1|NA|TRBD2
CASSLAGTSGAEQFF
TGCGCCAGCAGCTTGGCGGGGACTAGCGGGGCTGAGCAGTTCTTC
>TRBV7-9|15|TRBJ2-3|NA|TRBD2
CASSFGTSGTDTQYF
TGTGCCAGCAGCTTCGGGACTAGCGGCACAGATACGCAGTATTTT
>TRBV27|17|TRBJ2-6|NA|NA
CASSLLSISSGANVLTF
TGTGCCAGCAGTTTACTGTCCATAAGCTCTGGGGCCAACGTCCTGACTTTC
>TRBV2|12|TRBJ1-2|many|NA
CASNPLGYGYTF
TGTGCCAGCAACCCACTCGGCTATGGCTACACCTTC
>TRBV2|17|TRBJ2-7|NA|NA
CASSLSGGYTISYEQYF
TGTGCCAGCAGTCTGAGTGGGGGGTATACTATTTCCTACGAGCAGTACTTC
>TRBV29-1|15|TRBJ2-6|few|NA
CSAEYTSSGANVLTF
TGCAGCGCTGAGTACACCAGCTCTGGGGCCAACGTCCTGACTTTC
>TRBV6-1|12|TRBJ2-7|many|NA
CASSSTRYEQYF
TGTGCCAGCAGCTCCACACGCTACGAGCAGTACTTC
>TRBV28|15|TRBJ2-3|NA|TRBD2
CASSMTSGGADTQYF
TGTGCCAGCAGTATGACTAGCGGGGGCGCAGATACGCAGTATTTT
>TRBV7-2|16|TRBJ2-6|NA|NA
CASSSPWGSGANVLTF
TGTGCCAGCAGCTCCCCGTGGGGCTCTGGGGCCAACGTCCTGACTTTC
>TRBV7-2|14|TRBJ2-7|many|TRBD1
CASSARQGPYEQYF
TGTGCCAGCAGCGCCCGACAGGGACCCTACGAGCAGTACTTC
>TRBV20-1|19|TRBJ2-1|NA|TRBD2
CSARVWGLAGGGSYNEQFF
TGCAGTGCTAGAGTTTGGGGACTAGCGGGGGGCGGCTCCTACAATGAGCAGTTCTTC
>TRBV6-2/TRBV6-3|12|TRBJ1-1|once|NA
CASSLPQGVAFF
TGTGCCAGCAGCCTCCCACAGGGCGTAGCTTTCTTT
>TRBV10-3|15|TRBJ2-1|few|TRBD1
CAIRTGTGGTNEQFF
TGTGCCATCAGAACCGGGACAGGGGGCACGAATGAGCAGTTCTTC
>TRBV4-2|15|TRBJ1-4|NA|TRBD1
CASSPFDRGGEKLFF
TGTGCCAGCAGCCCCTTCGACAGGGGAGGGGAAAAACTGTTTTTT
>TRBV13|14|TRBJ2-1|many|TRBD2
CASSWTSGPPEQFF
TGTGCCAGCAGCTGGACTAGCGGGCCCCCCGAGCAGTTCTTC
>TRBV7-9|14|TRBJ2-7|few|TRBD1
CASSLADRKTEQYF
TGTGCCAGCAGCTTAGCGGACAGGAAGACCGAGCAGTACTTC
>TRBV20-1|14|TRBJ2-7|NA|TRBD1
CSAGLGTGSYEQYF
TGCAGTGCCGGTTTGGGGACAGGGTCCTACGAGCAGTACTTC
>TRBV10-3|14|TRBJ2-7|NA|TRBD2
CAISDSGGIYEQYF
TGTGCCATCAGTGATAGCGGGGGCATCTACGAGCAGTACTTC
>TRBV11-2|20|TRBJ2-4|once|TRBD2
CASSLERGWDYRGAKNIQYF
TGTGCCAGCAGCTTAGAACGGGGGTGGGACTACCGTGGAGCCAAAAACATTCAGTACTTC
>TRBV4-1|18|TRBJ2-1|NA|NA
CASSQASAGSVGYNEQFF
TGCGCCAGCAGCCAAGCTTCAGCGGGTTCGGTGGGCTACAATGAGCAGTTCTTC
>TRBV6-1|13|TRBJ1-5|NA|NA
CASSAREDQPQHF
TGTGCCAGCAGTGCCAGGGAGGATCAGCCCCAGCATTTT
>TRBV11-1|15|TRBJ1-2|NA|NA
CASSFQPQGFYGYTF
TGTGCCAGCAGCTTCCAGCCACAGGGTTTTTATGGCTACACCTTC
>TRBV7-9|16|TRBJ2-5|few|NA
CASSLAGTLRRETQYF
TGTGCCAGCAGCTTAGCTGGGACCCTCCGGCGAGAGACCCAGTACTTC
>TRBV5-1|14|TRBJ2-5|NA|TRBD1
CASSLDRPQETQYF
TGCGCCAGCAGCCTGGACAGGCCCCAAGAGACCCAGTACTTC
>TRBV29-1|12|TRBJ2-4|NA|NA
CSVSGPQNIQYF
TGCAGCGTTTCAGGGCCCCAAAACATTCAGTACTTC
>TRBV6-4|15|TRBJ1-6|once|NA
CASTMDGRRNSPLHF
TGTGCCAGCACCATGGACGGGAGGAGGAATTCACCCCTCCACTTT
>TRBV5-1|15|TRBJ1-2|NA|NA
CASSLDGDLSVGYTF
TGCGCCAGCAGCTTGGATGGGGATCTTTCAGTAGGCTACACCTTC
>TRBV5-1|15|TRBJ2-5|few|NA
CASSSAGTIWETQYF
TGCGCCAGCAGCTCTGCCGGGACCATTTGGGAGACCCAGTACTTC